Shown below are 30 T cell receptor beta chains from a single sample sequenced in a study of OX40 agonist ivuxolimab in advanced cancers. Generated by immunoSEQ multiplex PCR, the TCRdb table keeps only in-frame clones and is missing some. The data hold around 15,000 clones, with around 80% observed a single time. Source: CD4+ or CD8+ T cells sorted from blood, taken in a trial of the OX40 agonist ivuxolimab. The receptors stem from an adult with an advanced solid tumor such as melanoma, head and neck, liver or kidney cancer.

The chain uses TRBV4-3 and TRBJ1-4; 8 positions match TRBD1. The CDR3 is 18 amino acids. Germline V gene sequence: CDR1 LGHNA, CDR2 YSLEER. Trimming cost V 1 base and J 5 bases; bases outside gene matches: 12. CDR3 region: CASSQGYFSGQANEKLFF. The CDR3 nucleotides are TGCGCCAGCAGCCAAGGCTACTTTTCGGGACAGGCAAATGAAAAACTGTTTTTT.

The chain carries TRBV5-1 and TRBJ2-1; 8 bases map to TRBD1. Trimming took 0 bases from V and 6 from J; bases not matched to a gene: 5. The CDR3 sequence is 15 residues long. Germline V gene sequence: CDR1 SGHRS, CDR2 YFSETQ. The DNA for the CDR3 is TGCGCCAGCAGCTTGGAGGGACAGGTCGTCAATGAGCAGTTCTTC. This codes for CASSLEGQVVNEQFF.

The rearrangement joins TRBV7-2 to TRBJ2-5; D might be TRBD1 (6 bases). The end of the DNA aligns better with TRBJ2-7, so the J call may be wrong. The length of the CDR3 is 14 residues. Germline lookup yields CDR1 SGHTA and CDR2 FQGNSA. The CDR3 reads CASSGTGHIYEQYF. Here the CDR3 DNA reads TGTGCCAGCAGCGGAACGGGACACATATACGAGCAGTACTTC.

The chain combines TRBV4-3 with TRBJ1-2; TRBD1 aligns across 7 bases. Germline V lookup: CDR1 LGHNA, CDR2 YSLEER. V lost 11 bases and J lost 4; bases outside the gene matches: 7. CDR3 length: 12 amino acids. The CDR3: CASSGQAYGYTF. The CDR3, as DNA: TGCGCCTCATCTGGACAGGCCTATGGCTACACCTTC.

The gene calls are TRBV11-3 and TRBJ2-6; D might be TRBD1 (5 bases). Trimming took 1 base from V and 2 from J, leaving 12 bases between them. Germline V gives CDR1 SGHNT, CDR2 YENEEA. CDR3 size: 17 residues. The CDR3 spells CASSLAGQGTGANVLTF. The CDR3 nucleotides read TGTGCCAGCAGCTTAGCAGGCCAGGGCACTGGGGCCAACGTCCTGACTTTC.

This chain joins TRBV4-3 and TRBJ1-2; D unclear. The CDR3 length is 13 residues. Trimming took off 1 base at V and 3 bases at J, with 6 bases between the two ends. CDR1 LGHNA and CDR2 YSLEER come from the germline V gene. The CDR3: CASSQGTHYGYTF. For the CDR3, the DNA is TGCGCCAGCAGCCAAGGGACGCACTATGGCTACACCTTC.

The V and J genes are TRBV7-8 and TRBJ1-1; D is unresolved. Germline CDR1 and CDR2: SGHVS and FQNEAQ. The CDR3 covers 12 residues. Trimming took 1 base from V and 4 from J, leaving 4 bases between them. The CDR3 DNA reads as TGTGCCAGCAGCTTAGACACCACTGAAGCTTTCTTT. Encoded protein: CASSLDTTEAFF.

This CDR3 is CASSSGNSYEQYF. The CDR3 coding sequence is TGCGCCAGCAGTAGCGGGAATTCCTACGAGCAGTACTTC. The genes are TRBV5-1 and TRBJ2-7, with TRBD2 matching over 8 bases. The CDR3 has 13 amino acids. V lost 5 bases and J lost 1; bases outside the gene matches: 2. Germline loops: CDR1 SGHRS, CDR2 YFSETQ.

V gene TRBV25-1 combines with J gene TRBJ1-1; a weak D match, TRBD1 (5 bases). Germline V gene sequence: CDR1 MGHDK, CDR2 SYGVNS. The CDR3 has 17 residues. V lost 0 bases and J lost 3, with 17 bases in between. The CDR3 loop is CASSEYHSRVEDTEAFF. In nucleotides, the CDR3 is TGTGCCAGCAGTGAATATCATAGCAGGGTAGAGGACACTGAAGCTTTCTTT.

The V call is TRBV29-1, the J call TRBJ2-1, with D perhaps given as TRBD1 or TRBD2 (6 bases each). CDR3 length equals 12 residues. The germline V and J ends were trimmed by 3 bases and 7 bases, with 10 bases remaining between them. Per germline, CDR1 SQVTM and CDR2 ANQGSEA. The CDR3 sequence: CSVEGGRNEQFF. The DNA for the CDR3 is TGCAGCGTTGAGGGGGGCAGAAATGAGCAGTTCTTC.

This clone was counted a single time. This sequence joins TRBV15 and TRBJ2-3, with D possibly TRBD2 on 7 matching bases. The germline V and J ends were trimmed by 3 bases and 2 bases, with 15 bases remaining between them. Germline V CDR1 and CDR2: LNHNV, YYDKDF (reference sequence). CDR3 length equals 16 residues. CDR3 in amino acids: CATSSFGGPDTDTQYF. CDR3 sequence (DNA): TGTGCCACCAGCAGTTTCGGGGGGCCTGACACAGATACGCAGTATTTT.

This clone appeared a single time. The rearrangement links TRBV5-6 to TRBJ2-5; 10 bases map to TRBD2. The CDR3 length is 14 residues. V lost 3 bases and J lost 11; bases outside the gene matches: 10. The germline V gene encodes CDR1 SGHDT and CDR2 YYEEEE. CDR3 bases: TGTGCCAGCAGCTCGGGACTAGCGACTGTTGAGCAGTACTTC. Its translation: CASSSGLATVEQYF.

The rearrangement links TRBV5-1 to TRBJ2-2; D gene ambiguous. CDR1 SGHRS and CDR2 YFSETQ come from the germline V gene. V was cut by 0 bases and J by 0 bases, with 6 bases left in between. The CDR3 extends over 15 amino acids. Here the CDR3 reads CASSLVGANTGELFF. CDR3 DNA: TGCGCCAGCAGCTTGGTCGGAGCGAACACCGGGGAGCTGTTTTTT. Using reference TRBV5-1 and TRBJ2-2 for the parts outside the CDR3, the full variable domain is KAGVTQTPRYLIKTRGQQVTLSCSPISGHRSVSWYQQTPGQGLQFLFEYFSETQRNKGNFPGRFSGRQFSNSRSEMNVSTLELGDSALYLCASSLVGANTGELFFGEGSRLTVL.

The chain carries TRBV6-6 and TRBJ1-1; TRBD1 matches at 7 bases. The CDR3 covers 14 residues. Per germline, CDR1 MNHNY and CDR2 SVGAGI (reference sequence). Trimming at V came to 4 bases and at J to 3 bases, leaving 5 bases not matched to a gene. The CDR3 DNA sequence: TGTGCCAGCAGTTCGGGGACAGAGGACACTGAAGCTTTCTTT. This sequence encodes CASSSGTEDTEAFF.

This clone turned up a few times. This chain links TRBV7-9 with TRBJ2-7, with 7 bases matching TRBD1. The trim removed 2 bases at V and 3 bases at J, leaving 4 bases unmatched. The CDR3 has 14 residues. Germline V gives CDR1 SEHNR, CDR2 FQNEAQ (reference sequence). CDR3 amino acids: CASSLTGERYEQYF. The CDR3 DNA reads as TGTGCCAGCAGCTTAACAGGGGAGCGCTACGAGCAGTACTTC.

This chain joins TRBV28 and TRBJ1-1; a weak D match, TRBD1 (6 bases). This CDR3 has 17 amino acids. The V and J ends lost 6 bases and 0 bases respectively, with 20 bases between them. CDR1 and CDR2 from the germline V gene are MDHEN and SYDVKM. CDR3 residues: CASRFTQDRGMNTEAFF. The CDR3 DNA follows: TGTGCCAGCAGGTTTACGCAGGACAGAGGAATGAACACTGAAGCTTTCTTT.

The chain carries TRBV27 and TRBJ2-6; D ambiguous. CDR1 is MNHEY, CDR2 SMNVEV, per germline (reference sequence). The CDR3 has 15 residues. V lost 3 bases, J lost 0 bases, and 6 bases lay in between. DNA for the CDR3: TGTGCCAGCAGTTTGGGAAGCTCTGGGGCCAACGTCCTGACTTTC. Residues: CASSLGSSGANVLTF. Full variable domain (outside the CDR3, taken from reference TRBV27 and TRBJ2-6): EAQVTQNPRYLITVTGKKLTVTCSQNMNHEYMSWYRQDPGLGLRQIYYSMNVEVTDKGDVPEGYKVSRKEKRNFPLILESPSPNQTSLYFCASSLGSSGANVLTFGAGSRLTVL.

The chain couples TRBV11-3 to TRBJ2-1; 11 nucleotides line up with TRBD2. The CDR3 consists of 17 residues. Germline loops: CDR1 SGHNT, CDR2 YENEEA. Trimming at V came to 4 bases and at J to 4 bases, leaving 9 bases not matched to a gene. The CDR3 nucleotides are TGTGCCAGCAGCTCCCCCACTAGCGGGGGAGATTACAATGAGCAGTTCTTC. Encoded protein: CASSSPTSGGDYNEQFF.

V usage is TRBV10-3 and J usage is TRBJ2-1; D is possibly TRBD1 (6 bases). CDR3 length equals 13 residues. The germline gives CDR1 ENHRY, CDR2 SYGVKD. V lost 1 base and J 10 bases, leaving 11 bases between the germline ends. The chain's CDR3 is CAISEYRDTEQFF. The DNA of the CDR3 is TGTGCCATCAGTGAGTACCGGGACACCGAGCAGTTCTTC.

The chain carries TRBV28 and TRBJ2-6, with a possible D match to TRBD1 (5 bases). The germline V and J ends were trimmed by 8 bases and 3 bases, with 14 bases remaining between them. Germline loops: CDR1 MDHEN, CDR2 SYDVKM. The CDR3 is 15 amino acids. The CDR3 bases are TGTGCCAGCGAGCCGTGGGGCCTTGGGGCCAACGTCCTGACTTTC. It translates to CASEPWGLGANVLTF.

The rearrangement joins TRBV9 to TRBJ1-1; unclear D gene. CDR1 SGDLS and CDR2 YYNGEE come from the germline V gene. V lost 0 bases and J 1 base, leaving 4 bases between the germline ends. The CDR3 runs to 13 residues. The CDR3 DNA sequence: TGTGCCAGCAGCGTAGTCTCGAACACTGAAGCTTTCTTT. Translation: CASSVVSNTEAFF.

This clone showed up many times. The genes are TRBV7-9 and TRBJ2-1, with 9 nucleotides matching TRBD2. The germline V gene encodes CDR1 SEHNR and CDR2 FQNEAQ (reference sequence). The ends lost 5 bases at V and 5 bases at J; junction bases unmatched: 7. This CDR3 has 15 residues. In DNA form, the CDR3 reads TGTGCCAGCAGCGACTGGACTAGCGCGAACAATGAGCAGTTCTTC. Its translation is CASSDWTSANNEQFF.

J is TRBJ2-5 and V is TRBV7-9; the D is unclear. The germline gives CDR1 SEHNR, CDR2 FQNEAQ (reference sequence). The CDR3 is 8 residues long. The V end lost 8 bases, the J end lost 9 bases, and 4 bases lay between the germline ends. The CDR3 protein is CASPPQYF. DNA of the CDR3: TGTGCCAGCCCCCCCCAGTACTTC.

The V call is TRBV19, the J call TRBJ2-7; D unclear. CDR1 LNHDA and CDR2 SQIVND come from the germline V gene (reference sequence). The V gene lost 11 bases and the J gene lost 0 bases, with 20 bases spanning the gap. The CDR3 contains 15 residues. The CDR3 protein is CASSYGQVYSYEQYF. CDR3 sequence (DNA): TGTGCCTCCTCGTACGGGCAGGTTTACTCCTACGAGCAGTACTTC.

About this clone itself: Other DNA sequences of this sample code for an identical CDR3. V gene TRBV4-1 combines with J gene TRBJ2-7; possibly TRBD2 for D (8 bases). V lost 4 bases to trimming and J lost 2 bases, with 12 bases between them. This CDR3 spans 14 amino acids. From germline, CDR1 is MGHRA and CDR2 YSYEKL. DNA for the CDR3: TGCGCCAGCAGCCCGGGGGGGACAGCCTACGAGCAGTACTTC. Translating it yields CASSPGGTAYEQYF.

This clone has only one observation. The chain uses TRBV19 and TRBJ2-3, with D unclear. V lost 4 bases and J 0 bases, leaving 11 bases between the germline ends. This CDR3 has 15 amino acids. CDR1 and CDR2 (germline): LNHDA, SQIVND (reference sequence). CDR3 region: CASSRYDGSTDTQYF. The CDR3 DNA sequence: TGTGCCAGTAGTAGATACGACGGGAGCACAGATACGCAGTATTTT.

This chain uses TRBV5-6 with TRBJ1-1; unclear D gene. The CDR3 has 15 amino acids. Between the trimmed V and J ends, which lost 0 bases and 1 base, there was a span of 10 bases. The germline V gene encodes CDR1 SGHDT and CDR2 YYEEEE. The DNA of the CDR3 is TGTGCCAGCAGCTTGGGAGCGTCACAGAACACTGAAGCTTTCTTT. This gives the protein CASSLGASQNTEAFF.

V and J are TRBV13 and TRBJ2-3; D ambiguous. CDR3 size: 14 residues. With 4 bases removed from V and 2 bases from J, the gap between germline ends came to 10 bases. Germline V CDR1 and CDR2: PRHDT, FYEKMQ (reference sequence). CDR3 nucleotides: TGTGCCAGCAGCTCCCCCGGAGACACAGATACGCAGTATTTT. It codes for CASSSPGDTDTQYF.

V and J are TRBV29-1 and TRBJ2-7; 8 nucleotides line up with TRBD1. J lost 2 bases, V lost 6 bases, and 6 bases had no gene match. There are 13 residues in the CDR3. Germline assignment: CDR1 SQVTM and CDR2 ANQGSEA. The CDR3 loop reads CSVWTGTTYEQYF. The CDR3 coding sequence is TGCAGCGTCTGGACAGGGACGACCTACGAGCAGTACTTC.

In this sample, this clone turned up a few times. The V call is TRBV27, the J call TRBJ2-7; D is undetermined. V lost 1 base and J lost 5, with 15 bases in between. Germline CDR1 reads MNHEY; CDR2 reads SMNVEV (reference sequence). This CDR3 has 15 residues. The CDR3 reads CASSLWAAPRDEQYF. In DNA, the CDR3 is TGTGCCAGCAGTTTATGGGCGGCACCCAGAGACGAGCAGTACTTC.